The entry below gives a single T cell receptor (beta chain) sequence along with its context. What it recognizes is unknown. Only in-frame clones appear in the TCRdb table, and some are missing; sequencing was by immunoSEQ multiplex PCR. Of tens of thousands of clones in the sample, more than 70% are singletons; the top ten hold roughly 21%. This entry belongs to a study of T cell responses to AZD1222 COVID-19 vaccine. Study results and limitations: Spike-specific TCR breadth and depth both grew after two AZD1222 doses.

The CDR3 runs 14 residues. Germline V lookup: CDR1 LNHDA, CDR2 SQIVND (reference sequence). Trimming pared 6 bases from V and 2 bases from J, leaving 10 bases between. The V and J genes are TRBV19 and TRBJ2-2; D remains unclear. The receptor was isolated from an adult in good health. Sample: peripheral blood, taken on day 0 of AZD1222 vaccination. CDR3 DNA: TGTGCCAGTAGACCGAAGCCAAACACCGGGGAGCTGTTTTTT. Amino acid sequence: CASRPKPNTGELFF.